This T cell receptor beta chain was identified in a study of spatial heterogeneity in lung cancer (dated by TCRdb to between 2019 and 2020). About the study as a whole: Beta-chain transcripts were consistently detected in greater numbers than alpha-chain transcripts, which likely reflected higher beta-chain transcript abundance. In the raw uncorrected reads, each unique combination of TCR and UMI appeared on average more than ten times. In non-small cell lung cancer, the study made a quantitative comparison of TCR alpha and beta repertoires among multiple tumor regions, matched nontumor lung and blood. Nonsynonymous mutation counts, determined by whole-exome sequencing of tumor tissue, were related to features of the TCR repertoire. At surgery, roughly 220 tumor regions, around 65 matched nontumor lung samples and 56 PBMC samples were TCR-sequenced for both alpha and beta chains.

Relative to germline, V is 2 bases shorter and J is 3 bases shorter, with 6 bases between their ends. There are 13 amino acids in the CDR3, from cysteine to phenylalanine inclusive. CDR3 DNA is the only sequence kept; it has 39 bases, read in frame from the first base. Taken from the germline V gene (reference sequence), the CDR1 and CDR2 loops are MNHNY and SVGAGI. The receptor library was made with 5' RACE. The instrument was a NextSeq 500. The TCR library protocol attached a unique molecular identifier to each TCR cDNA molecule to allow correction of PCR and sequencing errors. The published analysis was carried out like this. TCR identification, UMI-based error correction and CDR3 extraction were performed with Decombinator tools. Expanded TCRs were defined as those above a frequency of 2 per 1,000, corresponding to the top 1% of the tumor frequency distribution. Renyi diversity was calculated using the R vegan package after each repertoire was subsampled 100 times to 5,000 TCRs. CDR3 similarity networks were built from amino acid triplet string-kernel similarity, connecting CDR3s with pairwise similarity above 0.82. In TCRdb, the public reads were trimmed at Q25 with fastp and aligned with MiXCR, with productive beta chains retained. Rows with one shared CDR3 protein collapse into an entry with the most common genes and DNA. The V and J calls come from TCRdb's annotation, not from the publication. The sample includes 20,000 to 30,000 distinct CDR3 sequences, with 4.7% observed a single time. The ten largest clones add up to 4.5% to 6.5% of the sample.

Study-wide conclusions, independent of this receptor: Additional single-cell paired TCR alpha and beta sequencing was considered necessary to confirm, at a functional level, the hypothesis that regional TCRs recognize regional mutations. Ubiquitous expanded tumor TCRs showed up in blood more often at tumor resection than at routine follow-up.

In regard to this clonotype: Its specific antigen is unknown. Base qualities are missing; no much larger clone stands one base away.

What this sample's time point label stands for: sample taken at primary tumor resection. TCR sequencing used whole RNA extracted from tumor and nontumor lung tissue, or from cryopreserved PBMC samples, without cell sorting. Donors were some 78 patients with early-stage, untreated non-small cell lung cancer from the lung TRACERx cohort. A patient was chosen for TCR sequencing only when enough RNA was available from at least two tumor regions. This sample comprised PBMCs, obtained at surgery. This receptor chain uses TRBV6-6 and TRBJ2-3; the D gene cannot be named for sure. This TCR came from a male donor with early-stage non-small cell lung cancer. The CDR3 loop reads CASSYRETDTQYF. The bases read TGTGCCAGCAGTTACAGGGAAACAGATACGCAGTATTTT.